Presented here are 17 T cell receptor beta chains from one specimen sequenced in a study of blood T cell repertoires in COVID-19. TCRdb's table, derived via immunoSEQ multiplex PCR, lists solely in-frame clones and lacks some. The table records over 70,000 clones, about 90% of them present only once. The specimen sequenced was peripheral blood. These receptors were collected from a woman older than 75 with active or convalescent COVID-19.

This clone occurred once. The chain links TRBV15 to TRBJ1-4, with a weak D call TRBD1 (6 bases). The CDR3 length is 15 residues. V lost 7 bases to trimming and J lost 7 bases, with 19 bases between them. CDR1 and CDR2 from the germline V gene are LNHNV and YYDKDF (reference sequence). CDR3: CATNPYGGASEKLFF. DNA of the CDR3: TGTGCCACCAATCCTTATGGGGGGGCGTCTGAAAAACTGTTTTTT.

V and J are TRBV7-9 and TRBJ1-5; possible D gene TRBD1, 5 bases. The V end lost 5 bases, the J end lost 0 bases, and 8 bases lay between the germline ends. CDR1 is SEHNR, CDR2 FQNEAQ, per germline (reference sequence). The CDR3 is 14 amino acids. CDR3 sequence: CASSPDSSNQPQHF. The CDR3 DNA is TGTGCCAGCAGCCCCGACAGTAGCAATCAGCCCCAGCATTTT.

DNA for the CDR3: TGTGCCAGCAGCTCGGGGACTAGCGGCACCGGGGAGCTGTTTTTT. This translates into CASSSGTSGTGELFF. V is TRBV28 and J is TRBJ2-2; 11 nucleotides align to TRBD2. This CDR3 is 15 amino acids long. The V gene's germline CDR1 is MDHEN and CDR2 SYDVKM. The V and J ends lost 6 bases and 4 bases, in that order; junction bases with no gene match: 4.

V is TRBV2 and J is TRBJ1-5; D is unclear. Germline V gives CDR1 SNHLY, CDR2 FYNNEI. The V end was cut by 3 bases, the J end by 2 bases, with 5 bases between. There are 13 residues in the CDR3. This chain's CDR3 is CASSESGNQPQHF. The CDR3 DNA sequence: TGTGCCAGCAGTGAGAGCGGCAATCAGCCCCAGCATTTT.

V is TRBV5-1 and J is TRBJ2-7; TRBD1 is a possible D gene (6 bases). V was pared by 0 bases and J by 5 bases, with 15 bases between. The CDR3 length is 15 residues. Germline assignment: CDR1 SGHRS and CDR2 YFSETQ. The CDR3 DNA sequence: TGCGCCAGCAGCTTGGCCGGGCAGGGGACAAACGAGCAGTACTTC. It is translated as CASSLAGQGTNEQYF.

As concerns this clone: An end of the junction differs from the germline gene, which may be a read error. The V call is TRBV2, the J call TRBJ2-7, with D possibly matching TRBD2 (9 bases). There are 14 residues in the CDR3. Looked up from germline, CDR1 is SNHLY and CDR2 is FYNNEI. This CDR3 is CASSEGTGTPSGKF. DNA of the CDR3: TGTGCCAGCAGTGAAGGGACAGGGACGCCTAGCGGGAAATTC.

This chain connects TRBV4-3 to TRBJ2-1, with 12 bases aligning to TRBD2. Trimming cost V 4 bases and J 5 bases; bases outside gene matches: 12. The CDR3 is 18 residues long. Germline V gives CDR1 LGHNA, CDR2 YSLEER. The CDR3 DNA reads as TGCGCCAGCAGCCGACAGTTCGGGACTAGCGGGCGTGACAATGAGCAGTTCTTC. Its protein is CASSRQFGTSGRDNEQFF.

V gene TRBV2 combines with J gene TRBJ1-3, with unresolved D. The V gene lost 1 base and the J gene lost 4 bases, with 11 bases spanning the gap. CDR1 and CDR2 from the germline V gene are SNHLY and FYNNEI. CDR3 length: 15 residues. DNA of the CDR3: TGTGCCAGCAGTGAAGAAATTCTCAGGGGAAACACCATATATTTT. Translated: CASSEEILRGNTIYF.

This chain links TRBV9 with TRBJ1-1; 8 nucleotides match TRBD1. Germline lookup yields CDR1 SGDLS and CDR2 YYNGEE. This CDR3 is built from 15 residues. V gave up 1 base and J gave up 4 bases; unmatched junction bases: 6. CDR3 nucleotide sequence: TGTGCCAGCAGCGTACTTCAGGGGGCGAGCACTGAAGCTTTCTTT. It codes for CASSVLQGASTEAFF.

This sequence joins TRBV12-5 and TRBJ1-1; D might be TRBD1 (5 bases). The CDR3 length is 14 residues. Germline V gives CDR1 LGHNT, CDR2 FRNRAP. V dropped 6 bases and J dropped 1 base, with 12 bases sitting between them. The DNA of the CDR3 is TGTGCTAGTGGCAGGAATGGACAGAACACTGAAGCTTTCTTT. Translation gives CASGRNGQNTEAFF.

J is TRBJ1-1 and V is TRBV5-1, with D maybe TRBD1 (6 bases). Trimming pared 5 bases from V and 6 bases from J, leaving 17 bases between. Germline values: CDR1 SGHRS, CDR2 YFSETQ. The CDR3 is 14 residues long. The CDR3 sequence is CASRTGEGGSEAFF. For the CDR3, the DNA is TGCGCCAGCAGAACCGGGGAAGGGGGTTCTGAAGCTTTCTTT. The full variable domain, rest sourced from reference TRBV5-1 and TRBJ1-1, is KAGVTQTPRYLIKTRGQQVTLSCSPISGHRSVSWYQQTPGQGLQFLFEYFSETQRNKGNFPGRFSGRQFSNSRSEMNVSTLELGDSALYLCASRTGEGGSEAFFGQGTRLTVV.

The CDR3, as DNA: TGTGCCAGTAGTTTATTGGGCGGGAGCTCTACCGGGGAGCTGTTTTTT. It yields the protein CASSLLGGSSTGELFF. V and J are TRBV19 and TRBJ2-2; 7 nucleotides align to TRBD2. The V gene's germline CDR1 is LNHDA and CDR2 SQIVND (reference sequence). The CDR3 totals 16 residues. J gave up 5 bases and V 5 bases, and 11 bases lay outside the gene matches.

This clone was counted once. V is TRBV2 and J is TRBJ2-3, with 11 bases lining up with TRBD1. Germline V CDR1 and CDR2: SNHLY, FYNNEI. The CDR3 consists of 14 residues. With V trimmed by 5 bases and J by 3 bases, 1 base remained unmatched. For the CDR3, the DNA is TGTGCCAGCAGTCGGGACAGGGGGACAGATACGCAGTATTTT. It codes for CASSRDRGTDTQYF.

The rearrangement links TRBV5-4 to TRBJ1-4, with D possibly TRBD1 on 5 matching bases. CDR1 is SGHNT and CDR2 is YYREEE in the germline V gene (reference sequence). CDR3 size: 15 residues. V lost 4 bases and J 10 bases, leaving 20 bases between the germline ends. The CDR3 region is CASSPGGGANRKLFF. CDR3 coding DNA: TGTGCCAGCAGCCCGGGGGGAGGGGCGAATCGAAAACTGTTTTTT.

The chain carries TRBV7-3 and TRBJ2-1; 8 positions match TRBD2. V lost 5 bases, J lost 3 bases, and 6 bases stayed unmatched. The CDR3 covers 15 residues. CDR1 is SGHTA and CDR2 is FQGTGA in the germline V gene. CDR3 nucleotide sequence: TGTGCCAGCAGCCCCTTGCTAGCGGGCTACAATGAGCAGTTCTTC. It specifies CASSPLLAGYNEQFF.

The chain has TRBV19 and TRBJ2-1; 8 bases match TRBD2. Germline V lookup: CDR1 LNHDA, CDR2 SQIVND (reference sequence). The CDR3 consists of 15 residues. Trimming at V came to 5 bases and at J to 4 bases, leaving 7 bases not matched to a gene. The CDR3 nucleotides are TGTGCCAGTAGTCTGTTCAAGCGGGGGTACAATGAGCAGTTCTTC. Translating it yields CASSLFKRGYNEQFF.

CDR3 DNA sequence: TGTGCCAGCAGCTTATTCCGGAGCTCCTACGAGCAGTACTTC. Residues: CASSLFRSSYEQYF. The J gene is TRBJ2-7, the V gene TRBV7-2; D remains ambiguous. V was clipped by 2 bases and J by 0 bases, with 8 bases between them. This CDR3 is built from 14 residues. Germline CDR1 is SGHTA and CDR2 is FQGNSA.